This TCR beta chain came from a study of blood T cells in healthy people across ages. The donors, aged roughly 6 to 95, were healthy Caucasians from Russia. General study findings and limits: Estimates of total diversity, which came from one million sequenced T cells, were considered to be underestimates.

Primers used in a second PCR of about 7 to 12 cycles were a sample-barcoded 5' primer and a J-beta primer mix. TCRdb ran MiXCR on the 5' RACE reads and lists one entry per CDR3 protein. The table lists 700,000 to 950,000 distinct CDR3 sequences, 43% of them singletons. Trimming took off 0 bases at V and 4 bases at J, with 10 bases between the two ends. The CDR3 contains 14 residues. Germline CDR1 is DFQATT and CDR2 is SNEGSKA (reference sequence). About this clonotype: Antigen: not known.

What was sequenced was blood. V is TRBV20-1 and J is TRBJ1-5; weak D call: TRBD1 (5 bases). This clonotype was sampled from a woman aged 55-70 years in good health. CDR3 amino acids: CSARDSTGNQPQHF. In DNA form, the CDR3 reads TGCAGTGCTAGAGATAGTACAGGTAATCAGCCCCAGCATTTT.